This T cell receptor (beta chain) was recovered during a study of shared clonotypes between healthy human individuals. Study conclusions and caveats: A handful of donors had 5% to 6.5% of their naive CD4 clonotypes in common.

The V end lost 7 bases, the J end lost 0 bases, and 21 bases lay between the germline ends. The CDR3 covers 17 residues. Germline V gives CDR1 SEHNR, CDR2 FQNEAQ (reference sequence). Assay execution took place at the deep level. In the sorted-subset replicate PCRs, approximately 200 ng DNA, 25,000 to 30,000 T cell genomes, was used. Some clones are missing from TCRdb's copy, which holds only in-frame ones; the method was immunoSEQ multiplex PCR. The data contain a few million clones, around 93% of them singletons. Regarding this clone: Its antigen remains unknown.

Naive CD8 cells comprised CD45RO-negative, CCR7-positively selected cells, excluding terminally differentiated effector memory CD45RA+ cells. Each donor was a Caucasian adult residing in Nashville, Tennessee. What was sequenced was naive CD8+ T cells from PBMCs. The rearrangement joins TRBV7-9 to TRBJ1-1, with D possibly matching TRBD1 (5 bases). This clonotype was sampled from a man aged 18 to 29 in good health. Some clones in this sample may be carry-over from other donors' samples. The CDR3 loop is CASNLGLGGDMNTEAFF. The CDR3 nucleotides are TGTGCCAGCAACCTAGGTCTTGGGGGAGACATGAACACTGAAGCTTTCTTT.